These T cell receptor beta chains were read from a single sample in a study of blood T cell repertoires in COVID-19. Generated by immunoSEQ multiplex PCR, the TCRdb table keeps only in-frame clones and is missing some. The sample includes around 50,000 clones, 88% of them seen just once. Sequenced: peripheral blood. The receptor set was obtained from a man aged 50-60 years with active COVID-19. Each CDR3 is given with its conserved first and last residue. D genes are given only for firm matches. The listing skips clone size in some rows; elsewhere it reads once, few, many or a size class.

j_call: TRBJ2-1; v_call: TRBV7-9; d_call: TRBD1; clone_size: NA; cdr3_aa: CASSLGGQGTNEQFF; cdr3_nt: TGTGCCAGCAGCTTAGGGGGACAGGGGACCAATGAGCAGTTCTTC
j_call: TRBJ1-2; v_call: TRBV4-3; d_call: TRBD1; clone_size: NA; cdr3_aa: CASSQELQGLYGYTF; cdr3_nt: TGCGCCAGCAGCCAAGAACTACAGGGGCTCTATGGCTACACCTTC
j_call: TRBJ2-3; v_call: TRBV5-1; d_call: NA; clone_size: NA; cdr3_aa: CASSLGTASSTDTQYF; cdr3_nt: TGCGCCAGCAGCTTGGGGACAGCCTCTAGCACAGATACGCAGTATTTT
j_call: TRBJ1-5; v_call: TRBV28; d_call: NA; clone_size: few; cdr3_aa: CASTFSNQPQHF; cdr3_nt: TGTGCCAGCACCTTTAGCAATCAGCCCCAGCATTTT
j_call: TRBJ2-3; v_call: TRBV6-1; d_call: TRBD2; clone_size: NA; cdr3_aa: CASSERGGAWQSTDTQYF; cdr3_nt: TGTGCCAGCAGTGAACGGGGGGGGGCCTGGCAGAGCACAGATACGCAGTATTTT
j_call: TRBJ2-4; v_call: TRBV7-3; d_call: TRBD1; clone_size: NA; cdr3_aa: CASSLPGGIQYF; cdr3_nt: TGTGCCAGCAGCTTACCAGGGGGCATTCAGTACTTC
j_call: TRBJ2-7; v_call: TRBV5-5; d_call: NA; clone_size: NA; cdr3_aa: CASSLQADSYEQYF; cdr3_nt: TGTGCCAGCAGCTTGCAGGCAGACTCCTACGAGCAGTACTTC
j_call: TRBJ1-5; v_call: TRBV18; d_call: NA; clone_size: once; cdr3_aa: CASSPTANQPQHF; cdr3_nt: TGTGCCAGCTCACCCACAGCTAATCAGCCCCAGCATTTT
j_call: TRBJ1-4; v_call: TRBV25-1; d_call: NA; clone_size: NA; cdr3_aa: CASSPINEKLFF; cdr3_nt: TGTGCCAGCAGTCCCATTAATGAAAAACTGTTTTTT
j_call: TRBJ2-3; v_call: TRBV7-9; d_call: TRBD2; clone_size: few; cdr3_aa: CASSPGLADTQYF; cdr3_nt: TGTGCCAGCAGCCCTGGACTAGCAGATACGCAGTATTTT
j_call: TRBJ1-3; v_call: TRBV6-2/TRBV6-3; d_call: TRBD1; clone_size: NA; cdr3_aa: CASSSTGGAGNTIYF; cdr3_nt: TGTGCCAGCAGTTCCACAGGGGGAGCTGGAAACACCATATATTTT
j_call: TRBJ2-1; v_call: TRBV7-9; d_call: TRBD2; clone_size: NA; cdr3_aa: CASSLIAGDHNEQFF; cdr3_nt: TGTGCCAGCAGCTTAATAGCGGGAGACCACAATGAGCAGTTCTTC
j_call: TRBJ2-3; v_call: TRBV19; d_call: NA; clone_size: NA; cdr3_aa: CASSMRRATDTQYF; cdr3_nt: TGTGCCAGTAGTATGAGGCGGGCCACAGATACGCAGTATTTT
j_call: TRBJ2-3; v_call: TRBV5-1; d_call: NA; clone_size: NA; cdr3_aa: CASSAYRGGTDTQYF; cdr3_nt: TGCGCCAGCAGCGCTTACAGGGGGGGGACAGATACGCAGTATTTT
j_call: TRBJ2-7; v_call: TRBV20-1; d_call: TRBD2; clone_size: NA; cdr3_aa: CSASETSGGTYEQYF; cdr3_nt: TGCAGTGCTAGTGAGACTAGCGGAGGGACCTACGAGCAGTACTTC
j_call: TRBJ2-2; v_call: TRBV28; d_call: TRBD1; clone_size: NA; cdr3_aa: CASSQRQGINGELFF; cdr3_nt: TGTGCCAGCAGTCAGCGACAGGGAATAAACGGGGAGCTGTTTTTT
j_call: TRBJ2-5; v_call: TRBV6-2/TRBV6-3; d_call: TRBD1; clone_size: NA; cdr3_aa: CASSYLGQGTLVETQYF; cdr3_nt: TGTGCCAGCAGTTACCTGGGACAGGGTACCCTCGTGGAGACCCAGTACTTC
j_call: TRBJ1-1; v_call: TRBV6-5; d_call: NA; clone_size: NA; cdr3_aa: CASSYARGRAFF; cdr3_nt: TGTGCCAGCAGTTACGCCAGGGGAAGAGCTTTCTTT
j_call: TRBJ2-1; v_call: TRBV6-6; d_call: TRBD2; clone_size: NA; cdr3_aa: CATGGPGGASYNEQFF; cdr3_nt: TGTGCCACCGGGGGACCCGGGGGGGCGTCCTACAATGAGCAGTTCTTC
j_call: TRBJ2-7; v_call: TRBV5-4; d_call: TRBD1; clone_size: once; cdr3_aa: CASSPRDRSIYEQYF; cdr3_nt: TGTGCCAGCAGCCCCAGGGACAGGTCCATTTACGAGCAGTACTTC
j_call: TRBJ2-1; v_call: TRBV9; d_call: NA; clone_size: NA; cdr3_aa: CASSPLPESYNEQFF; cdr3_nt: TGTGCCAGCAGCCCACTACCCGAATCCTACAATGAGCAGTTCTTC
j_call: TRBJ2-2; v_call: TRBV2; d_call: TRBD2; clone_size: NA; cdr3_aa: CASNFRASGGTGELFF; cdr3_nt: TGTGCCAGCAATTTCAGGGCATCCGGGGGGACCGGGGAGCTGTTTTTT
j_call: TRBJ2-5; v_call: TRBV7-3; d_call: TRBD2; clone_size: NA; cdr3_aa: CASSLGTSGGPRYQETQYF; cdr3_nt: TGTGCCAGCAGCTTAGGGACTAGCGGGGGGCCGAGGTACCAAGAGACCCAGTACTTC
j_call: TRBJ2-2; v_call: TRBV6-5; d_call: NA; clone_size: NA; cdr3_aa: CASKSPSVSGELFF; cdr3_nt: TGTGCCAGCAAGTCCCCCAGTGTATCAGGGGAGCTGTTTTTT
j_call: TRBJ1-2; v_call: TRBV4-3; d_call: TRBD1; clone_size: NA; cdr3_aa: CASSQESGQGLNYGYTF; cdr3_nt: TGCGCCAGCAGCCAAGAGTCGGGACAGGGGTTGAACTATGGCTACACCTTC
j_call: TRBJ2-3; v_call: TRBV11-2; d_call: TRBD2; clone_size: NA; cdr3_aa: CASSSSGARTDTQYF; cdr3_nt: TGTGCCAGCAGCTCAAGCGGGGCCCGCACAGATACGCAGTATTTT
j_call: TRBJ1-5; v_call: TRBV6-1; d_call: NA; clone_size: NA; cdr3_aa: CASSEWRGNIYSNQPQHF; cdr3_nt: TGTGCCAGCAGTGAATGGAGGGGAAACATATATAGCAATCAGCCCCAGCATTTT
j_call: TRBJ2-7; v_call: TRBV6-4; d_call: TRBD1; clone_size: NA; cdr3_aa: CASSDRQGVYEQYF; cdr3_nt: TGTGCCAGCAGTGACCGACAGGGAGTCTACGAGCAGTACTTC
j_call: TRBJ2-5; v_call: TRBV28; d_call: TRBD1; clone_size: NA; cdr3_aa: CASSSRTGLGETQYF; cdr3_nt: TGTGCCAGCAGTTCCCGGACAGGTCTGGGGGAGACCCAGTACTTC
j_call: TRBJ2-6; v_call: TRBV7-3; d_call: NA; clone_size: NA; cdr3_aa: CASSQTGANVLTF; cdr3_nt: TGTGCCAGCAGCCAGACTGGGGCCAACGTCCTGACTTTC
j_call: TRBJ1-2; v_call: TRBV30; d_call: NA; clone_size: NA; cdr3_aa: CAWSVLSYGYTF; cdr3_nt: TGTGCCTGGAGTGTACTGAGCTATGGCTACACCTTC
j_call: TRBJ1-3; v_call: TRBV27; d_call: NA; clone_size: NA; cdr3_aa: CASSLCLTRIRKSTIYF; cdr3_nt: TGTGCCAGCAGTTTATGTCTCACCCGAATACGAAAGAGCACCATATATTTT
j_call: TRBJ1-3; v_call: TRBV5-6; d_call: NA; clone_size: NA; cdr3_aa: CASSPRGAVKNSGNTIYF; cdr3_nt: TGTGCCAGCAGCCCGCGGGGGGCCGTAAAAAACTCTGGAAACACCATATATTTT
j_call: TRBJ2-7; v_call: TRBV5-6; d_call: TRBD1; clone_size: once; cdr3_aa: CASSFRDRGRWYF; cdr3_nt: TGTGCCAGCAGCTTCCGAGACAGGGGGCGTTGGTACTTC
j_call: TRBJ2-2; v_call: TRBV5-6; d_call: TRBD2; clone_size: few; cdr3_aa: CASSLARFKREGTGELFF; cdr3_nt: TGTGCCAGCAGCTTGGCCCGATTTAAGCGGGAGGGCACCGGGGAGCTGTTTTTT
j_call: TRBJ1-5; v_call: TRBV19; d_call: NA; clone_size: NA; cdr3_aa: CASTNSGYSGNQPQHF; cdr3_nt: TGTGCCAGTACAAACTCAGGGTATTCGGGCAATCAGCCCCAGCATTTT
j_call: TRBJ1-1; v_call: TRBV19; d_call: NA; clone_size: NA; cdr3_aa: CASSALQDRKTEAFF; cdr3_nt: TGTGCCAGTAGTGCACTACAGGACCGGAAGACTGAAGCTTTCTTT
j_call: TRBJ1-2; v_call: TRBV7-9; d_call: TRBD1; clone_size: NA; cdr3_aa: CASSPSQGAPYGYTF; cdr3_nt: TGTGCCAGCAGCCCATCACAGGGGGCGCCTTATGGCTACACCTTC
j_call: TRBJ2-3; v_call: TRBV10-2; d_call: TRBD1; clone_size: NA; cdr3_aa: CASSESTGLVTDTQYF; cdr3_nt: TGCGCCAGCAGTGAGTCGACAGGGCTGGTCACAGATACGCAGTATTTT
j_call: TRBJ1-4; v_call: TRBV19; d_call: TRBD1; clone_size: NA; cdr3_aa: CATADRATNEKLFF; cdr3_nt: TGTGCCACCGCCGACAGGGCAACTAATGAAAAACTGTTTTTT
j_call: TRBJ1-1; v_call: TRBV29-1; d_call: NA; clone_size: NA; cdr3_aa: CSVRTVLNTEAFF; cdr3_nt: TGCAGCGTCCGAACGGTACTTAACACTGAAGCTTTCTTT
j_call: TRBJ1-4; v_call: TRBV27; d_call: TRBD1; clone_size: NA; cdr3_aa: CASSLDRAPEKLFF; cdr3_nt: TGTGCCAGCAGTTTAGACAGGGCTCCCGAAAAACTGTTTTTT
j_call: TRBJ1-1; v_call: TRBV27; d_call: TRBD1; clone_size: NA; cdr3_aa: CASRRDRGRTEAFF; cdr3_nt: TGTGCCAGCAGGCGTGACAGGGGCCGTACTGAAGCTTTCTTT
j_call: TRBJ1-6; v_call: TRBV30; d_call: NA; clone_size: NA; cdr3_aa: CAWRGQGQDSPLHF; cdr3_nt: TGTGCCTGGAGGGGGCAAGGGCAGGATTCACCCCTCCACTTT
j_call: TRBJ2-4; v_call: TRBV19; d_call: NA; clone_size: NA; cdr3_aa: CASSPNKNIQYF; cdr3_nt: TGTGCCAGTAGCCCCAACAAAAACATTCAGTACTTC
j_call: TRBJ2-5; v_call: TRBV28; d_call: NA; clone_size: NA; cdr3_aa: CASSYGAVHQETQYF; cdr3_nt: TGTGCCAGCAGTTACGGCGCGGTACACCAAGAGACCCAGTACTTC
j_call: TRBJ2-3; v_call: TRBV5-1; d_call: NA; clone_size: NA; cdr3_aa: CASSLSGGADHTQYF; cdr3_nt: TGCGCCAGCAGCTTGAGTGGGGGGGCGGACCATACGCAGTATTTT
j_call: TRBJ2-6; v_call: TRBV3-1/TRBV3-2; d_call: NA; clone_size: NA; cdr3_aa: CASSHVRGFSGANVLTF; cdr3_nt: TGTGCCAGCAGCCATGTACGGGGGTTCTCTGGGGCCAACGTCCTGACTTTC